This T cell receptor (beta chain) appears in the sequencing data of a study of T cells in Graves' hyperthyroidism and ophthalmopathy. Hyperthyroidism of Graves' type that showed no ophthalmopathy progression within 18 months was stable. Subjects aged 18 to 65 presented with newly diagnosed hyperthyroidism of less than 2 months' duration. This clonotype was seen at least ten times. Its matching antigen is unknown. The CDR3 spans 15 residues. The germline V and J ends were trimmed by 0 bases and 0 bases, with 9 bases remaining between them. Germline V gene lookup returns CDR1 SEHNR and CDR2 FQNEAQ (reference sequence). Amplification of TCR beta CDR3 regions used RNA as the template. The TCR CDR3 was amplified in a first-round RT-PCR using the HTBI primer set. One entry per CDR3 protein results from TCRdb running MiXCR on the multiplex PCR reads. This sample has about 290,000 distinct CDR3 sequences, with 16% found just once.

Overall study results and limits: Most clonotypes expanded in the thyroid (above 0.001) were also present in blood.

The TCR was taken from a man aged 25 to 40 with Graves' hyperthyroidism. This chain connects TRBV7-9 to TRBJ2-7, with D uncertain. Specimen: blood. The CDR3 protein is CASSLAAAASYEQYF. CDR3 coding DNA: TGTGCCAGCAGCTTAGCGGCGGCAGCCTCCTACGAGCAGTACTTC.